This T cell receptor beta chain was identified in a study of OX40 agonist ivuxolimab in advanced cancers. Points from the study as a whole: Relative to CD4+ cells, CD8+ T cells on average had more expanded clones.

Clones were read by immunoSEQ multiplex PCR, and TCRdb kept only the in-frame ones, dropping some. The sample has about 70,000 clones; around 88% are singletons. V gave up 2 bases and J gave up 3 bases; unmatched junction bases: 5. The V gene's germline CDR1 is KGHSH and CDR2 LQKENI. CDR3 length: 15 residues. Patients who had autoimmune disease history or got systemic immunosuppression were left out. To note about this clone: As yet, its antigen is unknown.

This sequence was found in an adult with an advanced solid tumor such as melanoma, head and neck, liver or kidney cancer. V and J are TRBV18 and TRBJ2-7, with TRBD2 identical over 9 bases. Here the sequenced sample was CD4+ or CD8+ T cells sorted from blood, taken in a trial of the OX40 agonist ivuxolimab. CDR3 coding DNA: TGTGCCAGCTCACCATGGCGGGAGGGTTACTACGAGCAGTACTTC. It encodes CASSPWREGYYEQYF.